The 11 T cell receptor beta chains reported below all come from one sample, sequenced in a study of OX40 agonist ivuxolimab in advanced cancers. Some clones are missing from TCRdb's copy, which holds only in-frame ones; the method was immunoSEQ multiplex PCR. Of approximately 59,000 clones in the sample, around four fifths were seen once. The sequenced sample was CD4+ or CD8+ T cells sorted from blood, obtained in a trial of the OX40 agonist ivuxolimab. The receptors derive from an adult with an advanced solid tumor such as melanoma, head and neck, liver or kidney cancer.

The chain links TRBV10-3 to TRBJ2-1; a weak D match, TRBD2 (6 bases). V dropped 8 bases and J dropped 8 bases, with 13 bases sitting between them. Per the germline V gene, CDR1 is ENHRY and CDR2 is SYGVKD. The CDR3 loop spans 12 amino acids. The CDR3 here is CAIGAREDEQFF. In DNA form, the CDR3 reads TGTGCCATCGGAGCCAGGGAGGATGAGCAGTTCTTC.

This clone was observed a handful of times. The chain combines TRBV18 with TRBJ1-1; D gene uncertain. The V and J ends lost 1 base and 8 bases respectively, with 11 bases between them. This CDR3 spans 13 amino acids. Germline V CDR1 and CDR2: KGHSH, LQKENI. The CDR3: CASSPQPQGEAFF. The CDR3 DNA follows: TGTGCCAGCTCACCACAACCCCAAGGGGAAGCTTTCTTT.

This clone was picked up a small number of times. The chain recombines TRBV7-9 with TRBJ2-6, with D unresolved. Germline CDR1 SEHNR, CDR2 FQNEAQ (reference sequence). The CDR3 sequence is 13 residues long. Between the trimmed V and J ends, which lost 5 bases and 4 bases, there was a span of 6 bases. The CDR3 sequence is CASSLQGANVLTF. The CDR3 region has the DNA TGTGCCAGCAGCCTCCAAGGGGCCAACGTCCTGACTTTC. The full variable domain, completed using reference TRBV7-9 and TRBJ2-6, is DTGVSQNPRHKITKRGQNVTFRCDPISEHNRLYWYRQTLGQGPEFLTYFQNEAQLEKSRLLSDRFSAERPKGSFSTLEIQRTEQGDSAMYLCASSLQGANVLTFGAGSRLTVL.

This chain's CDR3 is CASSKNSRTSGSTAVGQRPYEQYF. The DNA of the CDR3 is TGTGCCAGCAGCAAAAACTCACGGACTAGCGGGAGTACTGCCGTAGGACAGAGACCCTACGAGCAGTACTTC. This chain joins TRBV21-1 and TRBJ2-7; no check of the table's D call, TRBD2, against the DNA was made. TRBV21-1 is flagged as a pseudogene. CDR3 length: 24 residues.

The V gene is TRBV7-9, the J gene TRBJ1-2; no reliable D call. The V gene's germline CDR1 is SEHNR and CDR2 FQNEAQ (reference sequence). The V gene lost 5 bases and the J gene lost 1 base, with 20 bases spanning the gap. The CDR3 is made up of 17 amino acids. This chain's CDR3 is CASSHPTEDQINYGYTF. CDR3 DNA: TGTGCCAGCAGCCATCCGACCGAGGACCAAATTAACTATGGCTACACCTTC.

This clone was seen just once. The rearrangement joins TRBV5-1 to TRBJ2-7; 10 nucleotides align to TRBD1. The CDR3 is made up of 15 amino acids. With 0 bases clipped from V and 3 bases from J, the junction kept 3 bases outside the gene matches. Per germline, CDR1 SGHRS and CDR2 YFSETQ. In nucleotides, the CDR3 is TGCGCCAGCAGCTTGGGGACAGGGGGAGGCTACGAGCAGTACTTC. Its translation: CASSLGTGGGYEQYF.

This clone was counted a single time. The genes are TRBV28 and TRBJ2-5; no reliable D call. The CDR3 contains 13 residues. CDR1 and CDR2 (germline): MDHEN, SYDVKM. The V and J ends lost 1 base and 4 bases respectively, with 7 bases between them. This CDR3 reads CASSLSYRETQYF. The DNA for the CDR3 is TGTGCCAGCAGTTTATCGTATAGAGAGACCCAGTACTTC.

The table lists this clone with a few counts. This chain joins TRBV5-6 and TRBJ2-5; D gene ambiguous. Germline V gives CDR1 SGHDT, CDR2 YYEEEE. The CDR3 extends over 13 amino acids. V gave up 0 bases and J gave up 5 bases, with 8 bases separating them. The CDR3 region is CASSLDRLETQYF. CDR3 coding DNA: TGTGCCAGCAGCTTGGATAGGTTGGAGACCCAGTACTTC.

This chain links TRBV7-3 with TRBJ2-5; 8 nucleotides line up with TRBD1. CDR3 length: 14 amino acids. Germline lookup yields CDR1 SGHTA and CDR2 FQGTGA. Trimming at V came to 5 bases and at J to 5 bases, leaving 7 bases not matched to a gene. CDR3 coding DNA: TGTGCCAGCAGCGCTGGACAGGGCCGGGAGACCCAGTACTTC. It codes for CASSAGQGRETQYF.

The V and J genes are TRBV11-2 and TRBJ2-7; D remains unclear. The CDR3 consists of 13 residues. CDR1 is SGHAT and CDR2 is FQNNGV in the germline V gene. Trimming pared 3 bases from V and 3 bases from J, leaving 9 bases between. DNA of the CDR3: TGTGCCAGCAGCTTCGACACCGACTACGAGCAGTACTTC. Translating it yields CASSFDTDYEQYF.

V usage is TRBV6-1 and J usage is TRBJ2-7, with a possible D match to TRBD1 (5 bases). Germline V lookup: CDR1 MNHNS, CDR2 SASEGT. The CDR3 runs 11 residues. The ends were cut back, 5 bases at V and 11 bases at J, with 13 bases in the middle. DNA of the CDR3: TGTGCCAGCAGTTGGGGCTACCTAGAGTACTTC. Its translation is CASSWGYLEYF.